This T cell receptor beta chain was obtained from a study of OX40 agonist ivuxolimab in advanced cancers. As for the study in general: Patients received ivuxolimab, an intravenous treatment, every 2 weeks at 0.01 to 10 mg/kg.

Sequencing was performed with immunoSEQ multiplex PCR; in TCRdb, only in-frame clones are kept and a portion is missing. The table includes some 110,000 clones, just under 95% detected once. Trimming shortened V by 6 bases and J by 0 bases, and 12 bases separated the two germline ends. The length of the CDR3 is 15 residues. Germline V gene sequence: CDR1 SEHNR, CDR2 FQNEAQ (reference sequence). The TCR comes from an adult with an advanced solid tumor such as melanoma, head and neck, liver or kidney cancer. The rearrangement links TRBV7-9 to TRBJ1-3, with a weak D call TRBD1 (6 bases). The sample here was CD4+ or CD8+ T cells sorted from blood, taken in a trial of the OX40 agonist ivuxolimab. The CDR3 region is CASSAGAFSGNTIYF. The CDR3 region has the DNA TGTGCCAGCAGTGCGGGGGCCTTCTCTGGAAACACCATATATTTT.